Listed here is a single TCR beta chain. This clonotype was found many times. The target of this receptor is not known. Base quality data are lacking; no much larger clone is found one base away. This sample was taken from a study of CD8 T cells in ankylosing spondylitis (dated 2017 in TCRdb). Describing the broader study: The study set out to find disease-linked TCR variants by profiling T cell receptor beta repertoires in ankylosing spondylitis patients and healthy donors. The whole study cohort included over a hundred healthy donors and around 24 ankylosing spondylitis patients. Samples of peripheral blood were taken, and for ankylosing spondylitis patients, synovial fluid was collected as well.

The CDR3 has 13 amino acids, counting the end cysteine and phenylalanine. Only CDR3 DNA is held: 39 bases, read in frame from base 1. The germline ends are 5 bases apart after V is trimmed by 5 bases and J by 0 bases. CDR1 SGHTA and CDR2 FQGNSA were looked up in the germline V gene. Study-level results and caveats: Blood from ankylosing spondylitis patients appeared to be characterized by a TCR beta motif composed of several highly homologous amino acid variants. The disease-linked clones had a CD8+ phenotype and were found at relatively low frequencies in peripheral blood. Significant enrichment of the disease-linked clones was reported in matched synovial fluid samples from ankylosing spondylitis patients. Some of the motif variants had been reported before in the synovial fluid and blood of reactive arthritis patients, a finding that suggests common disease-initiation mechanisms.

The instrument was an Illumina HiSeq 2500. Quantitative 5'-RACE with molecular barcodes was used to prepare TCR beta libraries. The authors' pipeline ran thus. A new computational method based on a probabilistic model of VDJ rearrangement was used to identify disease-linked TCR variants. The public reads were run again by TCRdb, first through fastp at Q25 and then through MiXCR, and only productive beta chains were kept. Each entry merges the rows of one CDR3 protein and shows their most common DNA and genes. TCRdb assigned the V and J calls; the authors' analysis was not used. This sample gives over 75,000 distinct CDR3 sequences in total; approximately 9% of them show up just once. The biggest ten clones account for over 4.5% of the sample.

The chain employs TRBV7-2 and TRBJ1-5; confidence is insufficient to name the D gene. This clonotype originated in a male donor with ankylosing spondylitis or in good health (not recorded which). Sequenced: blood, either unsorted or a sorted T cell fraction (not recorded which). The CDR3: CASSLTSNQPQHF. In nucleotides, the sequence is TGTGCCAGCAGCCTCACTAGCAATCAGCCCCAGCATTTT.